A single sample is the source of the 14 T cell receptor beta chains below, sequenced in a study of cytomegalovirus exposure and HLA in healthy donors. Amplification used 60 Vbeta primers and 13 Jbeta primers. Assay used: immunoSEQ multiplex PCR; TCRdb lists only in-frame clones, some missing. The sample holds around 130,000 clones, around 8.5% seen once. The sequenced sample consisted of PBMCs. Receptors were obtained from a man aged 40-55 years in good health and CMV-seronegative.

The chain carries TRBV7-2 and TRBJ1-1; a weak D match, TRBD1 (5 bases). Germline loops: CDR1 SGHTA, CDR2 FQGNSA. The CDR3 spans 14 residues. V gave up 5 bases and J gave up 4 bases, with 14 bases separating them. The CDR3 nucleotides are TGTGCCAGCAGCCAGCGTAGGGGAGGCACTGAAGCTTTCTTT. Its protein is CASSQRRGGTEAFF.

This rearrangement joins TRBV30 to TRBJ1-2; D is undetermined. Germline V gene lookup returns CDR1 GTSNPN and CDR2 SVGIG (reference sequence). This CDR3 has 12 amino acids. The ends were cut back, 2 bases at V and 7 bases at J, with 11 bases in the middle. CDR3 in amino acids: CAWSPGEGGYTF. CDR3 sequence (DNA): TGTGCCTGGAGTCCCGGCGAGGGTGGCTACACCTTC. The variable domain in full, with the rest retrieved from reference TRBV30 and TRBJ1-2, is SQTIHQWPATLVQPVGSPLSLECTVEGTSNPNLYWYRQAAGRGLQLLFYSVGIGQISSEVPQNLSASRPQDRQFILSSKKLLLSDSGFYLCAWSPGEGGYTFGSGTRLTVV.

The table lists this clone with a few counts. The V gene is TRBV6-6, the J gene TRBJ2-1; D possibly corresponds to TRBD2 (5 bases). V was clipped by 6 bases and J by 7 bases, with 13 bases between them. CDR1 is MNHNY, CDR2 SVGAGI, per germline (reference sequence). This CDR3 region has 13 residues. As DNA, the CDR3 is TGTGCCAGCAGGCCGGGAATAATAAATGAGCAGTTCTTC. Translation: CASRPGIINEQFF.

This sequence joins TRBV13 and TRBJ2-7; tentatively, D is TRBD1 (6 bases). The CDR3 has 14 residues. V was trimmed by 1 base and J by 1 base, leaving 8 bases between them. From germline, CDR1 is PRHDT and CDR2 FYEKMQ (reference sequence). The chain's CDR3 is CASSLVGQSYEQYF. The CDR3 bases are TGTGCCAGCAGCTTAGTCGGACAGTCCTACGAGCAGTACTTC. Complete variable domain (other parts from reference TRBV13 and TRBJ2-7): AAGVIQSPRHLIKEKRETATLKCYPIPRHDTVYWYQQGPGQDPQFLISFYEKMQSDKGSIPDRFSAQQFSDYHSELNMSSLELGDSALYFCASSLVGQSYEQYFGPGTRLTVT.

This clone was seen only a few times. The rearrangement joins TRBV4-2 to TRBJ2-3, with 11 bases matching TRBD2. This CDR3 spans 15 amino acids. V shed 4 bases, J shed 4 bases, and the junction held 4 bases outside the gene matches. From germline, CDR1 is LGHNA and CDR2 YNFKEQ. CDR3 sequence reads: CASSPVAGGSDTQYF. The CDR3 DNA is TGTGCCAGCAGCCCAGTAGCGGGGGGGTCAGATACGCAGTATTTT.

This clone has a handful of counts. The CDR3 loop is CASSALAASSTDTQYF. CDR3 coding DNA: TGTGCCAGCAGTGCCTTAGCGGCCTCTAGCACAGATACGCAGTATTTT. The chain links TRBV6-1 to TRBJ2-3; maybe TRBD2 (6 bases). This CDR3 contains 16 residues. Germline-derived CDR1 and CDR2 are MNHNS and SASEGT. Between the trimmed V and J ends, which lost 4 bases and 0 bases, there was a span of 14 bases.

This clone appeared a few times. The chain joins TRBV11-3 to TRBJ2-5, with 7 bases aligning to TRBD1. In germline, CDR1 is SGHNT, CDR2 YENEEA. The trim removed 1 base at V and 11 bases at J, leaving 7 bases unmatched. The CDR3 runs 13 residues. The CDR3 loop is CASSLGGQAAQYF. CDR3 bases: TGTGCCAGCAGCTTAGGTGGACAGGCCGCTCAGTACTTC.

DNA of the CDR3: TGTGCCAGCAGTCTATCCCTCACAGGGATGAACACTGAAGCTTTCTTT. It specifies CASSLSLTGMNTEAFF. The chain couples TRBV28 to TRBJ1-1; D might be TRBD1 (6 bases). The CDR3 spans 16 residues. Germline V lookup: CDR1 MDHEN, CDR2 SYDVKM. Trimming took off 5 bases at V and 0 bases at J, with 16 bases between the two ends.

The chain is built from TRBV5-6 and TRBJ1-2; 9 bases agree with TRBD1. After removal of 4 bases from V and 1 base from J, the junction contained 5 bases not matched to a gene. Germline V gene data show CDR1 as SGHDT and CDR2 as YYEEEE. This CDR3 has 15 amino acids. The DNA for the CDR3 is TGTGCCAGCAGCCCCGGGACAGGGAGTAACTATGGCTACACCTTC. Its translation: CASSPGTGSNYGYTF.

The chain carries TRBV4-1 and TRBJ1-2; 8 bases line up with TRBD1. The CDR3 has 14 residues. Germline lookup yields CDR1 MGHRA and CDR2 YSYEKL. After removal of 4 bases from V and 7 bases from J, the junction contained 8 bases not matched to a gene. The CDR3 DNA sequence: TGCGCCAGCAGCCCCCTGGACAGGGACGGTGGCTACACCTTC. As protein: CASSPLDRDGGYTF.

The V and J genes are TRBV13 and TRBJ2-3, with TRBD2 matching 14 bases. The CDR3 is 18 amino acids. Germline values: CDR1 PRHDT, CDR2 FYEKMQ (reference sequence). J was trimmed by 0 bases and V by 5 bases; bases with no gene match: 7. The CDR3 sequence is CASSTGTSGGYSTDTQYF. The CDR3 bases are TGTGCCAGCAGCACCGGGACTAGCGGGGGTTATAGCACAGATACGCAGTATTTT.

This rearrangement joins TRBV7-9 to TRBJ1-2, with D unresolved. Trimming cost V 5 bases and J 7 bases, with 8 bases left between them. The CDR3 is 11 amino acids. Germline V lookup: CDR1 SEHNR, CDR2 FQNEAQ (reference sequence). The CDR3 DNA reads as TGTGCCAGCAGCCCCGGTAGTGGCTACACCTTC. It translates to CASSPGSGYTF.

This clone was seen more than once but under ten times. The chain links TRBV6-1 to TRBJ2-5; 9 positions match TRBD2. Trimming removed 1 base from V and 2 bases from J; junction bases left unmatched: 8. Germline V CDR1 and CDR2: MNHNS, SASEGT. CDR3 length equals 17 residues. This chain's CDR3 is CASSEGWIAGAQETQYF. The CDR3 coding sequence is TGTGCCAGCAGTGAAGGGTGGATAGCGGGGGCTCAAGAGACCCAGTACTTC.

This clone has more than one count but fewer than ten. V usage is TRBV28 and J usage is TRBJ2-7; D is unclear. The CDR3 runs to 12 residues. Germline V lookup: CDR1 MDHEN, CDR2 SYDVKM. The V and J ends lost 6 bases and 3 bases respectively, with 9 bases between them. As DNA, the CDR3 is TGTGCCAGCAGCTACCCCGGCTACGAGCAGTACTTC. It encodes CASSYPGYEQYF. The complete variable domain, with remaining parts taken from reference TRBV28 and TRBJ2-7, reads DVKVTQSSRYLVKRTGEKVFLECVQDMDHENMFWYRQDPGLGLRLIYFSYDVKMKEKGDIPEGYSVSREKKERFSLILESASTNQTSMYLCASSYPGYEQYFGPGTRLTVT.